The TCR beta chain described here comes from a study of control samples from healthy donors and cancer patients. Sequenced by immunoSEQ multiplex PCR; TCRdb stores in-frame clones only, minus some. This sample carries approximately 150,000 clones, just under 90% of them seen once, and the ten largest clones take about 7.9%. Sequenced input: PBMCs. The receptor was isolated from a man over 45 with head and neck cancer.

The CDR3 loop reads CASSGLYSNQPQHF. The CDR3 nucleotides are TGTGCCAGCAGCGGACTTTATAGCAATCAGCCCCAGCATTTT. The chain is built from TRBV6-6 and TRBJ1-5; D is unclear. The CDR3 is 14 residues long. CDR1 is MNHNY, CDR2 SVGAGI, per germline (reference sequence). Trimming cost V 6 bases and J 0 bases, with 9 bases left between them.